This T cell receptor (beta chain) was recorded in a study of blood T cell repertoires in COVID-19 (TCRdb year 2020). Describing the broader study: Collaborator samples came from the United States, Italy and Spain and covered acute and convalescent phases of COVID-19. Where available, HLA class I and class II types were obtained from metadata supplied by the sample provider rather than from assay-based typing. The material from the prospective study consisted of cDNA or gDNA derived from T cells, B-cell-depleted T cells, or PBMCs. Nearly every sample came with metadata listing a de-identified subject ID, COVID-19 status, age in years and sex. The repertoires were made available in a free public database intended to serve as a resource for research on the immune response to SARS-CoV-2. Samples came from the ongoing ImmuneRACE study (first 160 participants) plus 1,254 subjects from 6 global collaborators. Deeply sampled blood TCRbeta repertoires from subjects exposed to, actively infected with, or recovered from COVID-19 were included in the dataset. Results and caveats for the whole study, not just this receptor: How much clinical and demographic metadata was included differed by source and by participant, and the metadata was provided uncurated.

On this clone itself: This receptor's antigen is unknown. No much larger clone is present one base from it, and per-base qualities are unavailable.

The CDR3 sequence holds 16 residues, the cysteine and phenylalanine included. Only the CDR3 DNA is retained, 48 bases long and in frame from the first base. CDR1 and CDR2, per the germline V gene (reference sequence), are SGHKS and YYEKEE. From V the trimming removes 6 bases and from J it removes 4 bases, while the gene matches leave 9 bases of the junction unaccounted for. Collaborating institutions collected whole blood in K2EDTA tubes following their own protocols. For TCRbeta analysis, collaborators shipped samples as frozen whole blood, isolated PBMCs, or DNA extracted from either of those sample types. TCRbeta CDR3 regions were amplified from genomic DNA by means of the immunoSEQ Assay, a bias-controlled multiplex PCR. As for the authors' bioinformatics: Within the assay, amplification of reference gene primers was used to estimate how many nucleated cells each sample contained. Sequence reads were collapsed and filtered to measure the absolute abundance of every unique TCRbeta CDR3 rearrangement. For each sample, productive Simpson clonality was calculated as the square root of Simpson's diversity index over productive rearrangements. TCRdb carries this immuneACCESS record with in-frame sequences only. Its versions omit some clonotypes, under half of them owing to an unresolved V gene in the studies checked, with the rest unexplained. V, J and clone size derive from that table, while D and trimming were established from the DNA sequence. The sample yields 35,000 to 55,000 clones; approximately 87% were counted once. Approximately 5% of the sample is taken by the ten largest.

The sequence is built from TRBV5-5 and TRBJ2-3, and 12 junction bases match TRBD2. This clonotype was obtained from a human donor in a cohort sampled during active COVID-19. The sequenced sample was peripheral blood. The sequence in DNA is TGTGCCAGCATCTCCGGGCTAGCGGGAGGGGCAGATACGCAGTATTTT. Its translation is CASISGLAGGADTQYF. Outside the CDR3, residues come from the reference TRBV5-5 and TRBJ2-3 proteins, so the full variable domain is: DAGVTQSPTHLIKTRGQQVTLRCSPISGHKSVSWYQQVLGQGPQFIFQYYEKEERGRGNFPDRFSARQFPNYSSELNVNALLLGDSALYLCASISGLAGGADTQYFGPGTRLTVL.